This T cell receptor (beta chain) came from a study of human T cells and chemical hapten exposure. The CDR3 totals 18 residues. Germline CDR1 and CDR2: SEHNR and FQNEAQ (reference sequence). Trimming removed 2 bases at V and 0 bases at J, with 17 bases between. Total RNA extraction was carried out from unfractionated whole blood. Only a few counts were recorded for this clonotype. Unique molecular identifiers were attached to individual cDNA molecules during library preparation. TCRdb re-called the 5' RACE reads through MiXCR, storing one row per CDR3 protein. There are about 81,000 distinct CDR3 sequences in the sample; approximately 8% occur only once, and roughly 2.4% lies in the top ten.

This sequence joins TRBV7-9 and TRBJ2-4, with no clear D. This receptor was taken from a male donor in good health. The chain's CDR3 is CASSLWSGQFKAKNIQYF. The DNA for the CDR3 is TGTGCCAGCAGCTTATGGTCCGGGCAGTTTAAAGCCAAAAACATTCAGTACTTC.